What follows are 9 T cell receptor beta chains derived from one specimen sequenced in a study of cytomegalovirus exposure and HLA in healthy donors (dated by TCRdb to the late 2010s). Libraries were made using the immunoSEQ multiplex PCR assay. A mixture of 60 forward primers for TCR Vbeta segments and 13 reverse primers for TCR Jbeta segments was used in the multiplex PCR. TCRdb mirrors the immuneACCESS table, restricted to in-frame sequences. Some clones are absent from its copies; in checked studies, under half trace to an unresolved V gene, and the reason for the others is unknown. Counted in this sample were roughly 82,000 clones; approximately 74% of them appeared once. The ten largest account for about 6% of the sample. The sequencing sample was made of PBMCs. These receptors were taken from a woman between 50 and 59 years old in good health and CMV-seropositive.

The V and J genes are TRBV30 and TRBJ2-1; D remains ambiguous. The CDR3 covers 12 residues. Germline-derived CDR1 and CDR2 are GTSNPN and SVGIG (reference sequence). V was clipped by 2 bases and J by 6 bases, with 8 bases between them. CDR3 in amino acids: CAWSSAFNEQFF. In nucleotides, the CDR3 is TGTGCCTGGAGTAGCGCGTTCAATGAGCAGTTCTTC.

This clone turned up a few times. Here the CDR3 reads CSALSGSSNTGELFF. DNA for the CDR3: TGCAGCGCCCTTAGCGGGAGTTCGAACACCGGGGAGCTGTTTTTT. The V and J genes are TRBV29-1 and TRBJ2-2; 9 positions agree with TRBD2. Germline assignment: CDR1 SQVTM and CDR2 ANQGSEA. Germline trimming cut 7 bases from V and 0 bases from J; bases unmatched to any gene: 6. This CDR3 is 15 amino acids long.

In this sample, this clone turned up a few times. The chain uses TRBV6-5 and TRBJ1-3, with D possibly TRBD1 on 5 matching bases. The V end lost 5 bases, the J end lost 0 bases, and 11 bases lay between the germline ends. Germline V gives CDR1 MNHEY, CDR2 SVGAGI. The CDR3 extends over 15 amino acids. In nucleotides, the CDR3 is TGTGCCAGCAGTAGAGACGGGGGCTCTGGAAACACCATATATTTT. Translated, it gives CASSRDGGSGNTIYF.

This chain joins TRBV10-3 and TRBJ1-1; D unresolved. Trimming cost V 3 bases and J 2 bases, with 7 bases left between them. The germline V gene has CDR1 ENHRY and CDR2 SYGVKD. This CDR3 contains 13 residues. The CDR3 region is CAISETQNTEAFF. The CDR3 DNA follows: TGTGCCATCAGTGAAACACAAAACACTGAAGCTTTCTTT.

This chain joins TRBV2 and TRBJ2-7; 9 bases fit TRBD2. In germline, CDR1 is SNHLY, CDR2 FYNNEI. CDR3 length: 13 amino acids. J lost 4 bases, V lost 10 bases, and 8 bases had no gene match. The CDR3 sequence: CATTGTSRYEQYF. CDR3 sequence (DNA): TGTGCCACGACCGGGACTAGCAGGTACGAGCAGTACTTC.

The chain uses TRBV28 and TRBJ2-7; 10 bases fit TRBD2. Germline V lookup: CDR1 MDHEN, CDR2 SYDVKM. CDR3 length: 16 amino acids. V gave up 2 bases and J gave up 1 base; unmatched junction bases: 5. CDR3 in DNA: TGTGCCAGCAGTTTACTTACTAGCGGGGAGTCCTACGAGCAGTACTTC. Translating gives CASSLLTSGESYEQYF.

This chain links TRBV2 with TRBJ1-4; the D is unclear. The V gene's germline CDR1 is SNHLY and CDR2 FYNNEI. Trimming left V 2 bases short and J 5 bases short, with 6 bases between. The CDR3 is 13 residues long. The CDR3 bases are TGTGCCAGCAGTGAACGAGGAAATGAAAAACTGTTTTTT. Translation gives CASSERGNEKLFF.

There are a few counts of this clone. CDR3 DNA: TGTGCCAGCAGCTTAAACCCAGGGGGTACTGGGGGCTACACCTTC. The encoded protein is CASSLNPGGTGGYTF. V is TRBV11-2 and J is TRBJ1-2; TRBD1 matches at 7 bases. The germline V gene has CDR1 SGHAT and CDR2 FQNNGV. The CDR3 runs 15 residues. With 2 bases clipped from V and 8 bases from J, the junction kept 11 bases outside the gene matches.

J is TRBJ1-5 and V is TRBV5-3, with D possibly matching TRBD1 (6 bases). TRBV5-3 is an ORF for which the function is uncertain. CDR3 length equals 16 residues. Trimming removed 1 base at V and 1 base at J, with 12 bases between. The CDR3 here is CARSLRGGRSNQPQHF. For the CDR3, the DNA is TGTGCCAGAAGCTTGAGAGGGGGTCGGAGCAATCAGCCCCAGCATTTT.